This paragraph covers one T cell receptor (beta chain) sequence. Its antigen is not known. This sample is part of a study of shared clonotypes between healthy human individuals. The study ran the assay at deep level. This table comes from immunoSEQ multiplex PCR, and its TCRdb copy is limited to in-frame clones, with some not included. The sample consists of over 1.5 million clones, 98% of them appearing once. General study points: A reduction in generation probabilities was seen for non-shared clonotypes relative to those shared by all four donors.

This CDR3 is built from 10 residues. Trimming took 7 bases from V and 8 from J, leaving 8 bases between them. The germline V gene has CDR1 SNHLY and CDR2 FYNNEI. The chain carries TRBV2 and TRBJ1-1, with a weak D call TRBD1 (5 bases). Sample: naive CD4+ T cells sorted from blood. Subset defined: CD45RA+ positively selected. The TCR originated in a man in his thirties or forties in good health. CDR3 protein: CASNGAEAFF. CDR3 sequence (DNA): TGTGCCAGCAACGGGGCGGAAGCTTTCTTT. Using reference TRBV2 and TRBJ1-1 for the parts outside the CDR3, the full variable domain is EPEVTQTPSHQVTQMGQEVILRCVPISNHLYFYWYRQILGQKVEFLVSFYNNEISEKSEIFDDQFSVERPDGSNFTLKIRSTKLEDSAMYFCASNGAEAFFGQGTRLTVV.